A single sample is the source of the 9 T cell receptor beta chains below, sequenced in a study of blood T cell repertoires in COVID-19. Here immunoSEQ multiplex PCR was the method, and the copy in TCRdb shows in-frame clones only, minus some. The data hold about 260,000 clones, with 88% observed a single time. Sample: peripheral blood. The receptors originated from a man in his sixties who had recovered from COVID-19.

This clone showed up just a few times. V usage is TRBV30 and J usage is TRBJ2-2; maybe TRBD1 (6 bases). Trimming removed 0 bases at V and 8 bases at J, with 10 bases between. In germline, CDR1 is GTSNPN, CDR2 SVGIG (reference sequence). The CDR3 runs 13 residues. CDR3 nucleotides: TGTGCCTGGAGTGTACAGGGCTGGGGGGAGCTGTTTTTT. Residues: CAWSVQGWGELFF.

The chain is built from TRBV7-6 and TRBJ2-1, with 12 bases that match TRBD2. V lost 5 bases and J lost 2; bases outside the gene matches: 4. The CDR3 extends over 16 amino acids. Germline V gene data show CDR1 as SGHVS and CDR2 as FNYEAQ. Written as DNA, the CDR3 is TGTGCCAGCAGCCCGAGGACTAGCGGGACCTACAATGAGCAGTTCTTC. This gives the protein CASSPRTSGTYNEQFF.

The chain combines TRBV27 with TRBJ2-3; a possible D gene is TRBD2 (6 bases). The germline gives CDR1 MNHEY, CDR2 SMNVEV (reference sequence). V was shortened by 6 bases and J by 5 bases, with 12 bases between the two germline ends. CDR3 length: 13 amino acids. CDR3 loop: CASRLAGGDTQYF. The DNA of the CDR3 is TGTGCCAGCAGATTAGCCGGGGGAGATACGCAGTATTTT.

The chain carries TRBV5-1 and TRBJ2-5, with D possibly TRBD1 on 7 matching bases. V lost 4 bases and J 4 bases, leaving 14 bases between the germline ends. CDR1 is SGHRS and CDR2 is YFSETQ in the germline V gene. This CDR3 has 14 residues. The CDR3 here is CASSGGGLGETQYF. CDR3 sequence (DNA): TGCGCCAGCAGCGGAGGGGGCTTAGGAGAGACCCAGTACTTC. The full variable domain, in which reference TRBV5-1 and TRBJ2-5 provide the parts outside the CDR3, is KAGVTQTPRYLIKTRGQQVTLSCSPISGHRSVSWYQQTPGQGLQFLFEYFSETQRNKGNFPGRFSGRQFSNSRSEMNVSTLELGDSALYLCASSGGGLGETQYFGPGTRLLVL.

This chain joins TRBV6-2 or TRBV6-3 and TRBJ1-4; 7 bases are shared with TRBD1. V lost 2 bases, J lost 2 bases, and 8 bases stayed unmatched. The length of the CDR3 is 17 residues. Germline CDR1 and CDR2: MNHEY and SVGEGT. The CDR3 loop is CASSYVLPGQTNEKLFF. The CDR3 nucleotides are TGTGCCAGCAGTTACGTACTCCCGGGACAGACTAATGAAAAACTGTTTTTT.

The chain has TRBV19 and TRBJ2-2; no clear D gene. The CDR3 is made up of 16 amino acids. Deletions cut 4 bases from V and 2 bases from J, with 14 bases between. Germline V lookup: CDR1 LNHDA, CDR2 SQIVND (reference sequence). The CDR3 protein is CASSTPRILNTGELFF. The DNA of the CDR3 is TGTGCCAGTAGTACCCCTCGGATACTAAACACCGGGGAGCTGTTTTTT.

This chain joins TRBV5-1 and TRBJ1-1, with TRBD1 as a possible D gene (5 bases). Germline V gene data show CDR1 as SGHRS and CDR2 as YFSETQ. V shed 2 bases and J shed 1 base, with 9 bases lying between them. The CDR3 is 14 amino acids. CDR3 protein: CASSFKGQNTEAFF. DNA of the CDR3: TGCGCCAGCAGCTTTAAGGGGCAGAACACTGAAGCTTTCTTT. The full variable domain, completed using reference TRBV5-1 and TRBJ1-1, is KAGVTQTPRYLIKTRGQQVTLSCSPISGHRSVSWYQQTPGQGLQFLFEYFSETQRNKGNFPGRFSGRQFSNSRSEMNVSTLELGDSALYLCASSFKGQNTEAFFGQGTRLTVV.

This clone has just one count. The genes are TRBV19 and TRBJ1-5, with 11 bases identical to TRBD1. Trimming removed 5 bases from V and 2 bases from J; junction bases left unmatched: 11. Germline CDR1 and CDR2: LNHDA and SQIVND (reference sequence). The CDR3 runs 18 residues. The CDR3 protein is CASSLSLDRGRGNQPQHF. The CDR3 DNA reads as TGTGCCAGTAGTTTGTCCCTGGACAGGGGGCGAGGCAATCAGCCCCAGCATTTT.

Notes on this clone: At one end the junction does not follow the germline gene, possibly because of a read error. This chain joins TRBV27 and TRBJ1-5; 8 nucleotides line up with TRBD1. This CDR3 spans 18 amino acids. Germline CDR1 is MNHEY and CDR2 is SMNVEV (reference sequence). The DNA for the CDR3 is TGTACCAGCGCCAAGACAGGGGAACGACTGTATAGCAATCAGCCCCAGCATTTT. Its translation is CTSAKTGERLYSNQPQHF.